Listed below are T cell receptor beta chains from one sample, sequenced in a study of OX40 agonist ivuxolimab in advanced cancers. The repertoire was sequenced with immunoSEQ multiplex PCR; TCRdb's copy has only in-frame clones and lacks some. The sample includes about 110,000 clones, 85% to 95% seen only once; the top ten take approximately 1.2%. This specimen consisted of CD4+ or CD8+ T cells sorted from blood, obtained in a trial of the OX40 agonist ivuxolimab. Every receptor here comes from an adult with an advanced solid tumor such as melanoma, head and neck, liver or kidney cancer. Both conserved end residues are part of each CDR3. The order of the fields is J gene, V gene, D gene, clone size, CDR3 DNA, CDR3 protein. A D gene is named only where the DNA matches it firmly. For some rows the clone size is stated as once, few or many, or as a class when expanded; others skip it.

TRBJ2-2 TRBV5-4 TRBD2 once TGTGCCAGCAGCTTTCTAGCGGGAGCGAACACCGGGGAGCTGTTTTTT CASSFLAGANTGELFF
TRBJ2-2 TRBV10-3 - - TGTGCCATCAGTGAACTAGCGAACACCGGGGAGCTGTTTTTT CAISELANTGELFF
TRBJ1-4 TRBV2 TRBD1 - TGTGCCAGCAAACCGGGACAGGGCTCTGAAAAACCGTTTTTT CASKPGQGSEKPFF
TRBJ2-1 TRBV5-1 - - TGCGCCAGCAGCTTTACAAGCGACTCCTACAATGAGCAGTTCTTC CASSFTSDSYNEQFF
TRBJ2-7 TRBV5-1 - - TGCGCCAGCAGTCGCCTAGTTGGACTATCCCTATCCTCCTACGAGCAGTACTTC CASSRLVGLSLSSYEQYF
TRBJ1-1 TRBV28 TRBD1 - TGTGCCAGCAGTTCGCCCAGGGGGCCTCAGACTGAAGCTTTCTTT CASSSPRGPQTEAFF
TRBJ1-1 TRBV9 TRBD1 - TGTGCCAGCAGCGGGGGACAGGGGAGGACTGAAGCTTTCTTT CASSGGQGRTEAFF
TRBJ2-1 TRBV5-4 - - TGTGCCAGCAGCTCGGGCGGACCCTTCCGGCAGTTCTTC CASSSGGPFRQFF
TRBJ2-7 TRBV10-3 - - TGTGCCATCGGTTTAGACTACGAGCAGTACTTC CAIGLDYEQYF
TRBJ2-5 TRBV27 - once TGTGCCAGCAGTTCACAAGAGACCCAGTACTTC CASSSQETQYF
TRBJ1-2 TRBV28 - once TGTGGGACTGCCGAAAACTATGGCTACACCTTC CGTAENYGYTF
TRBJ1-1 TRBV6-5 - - TGTGCCAGCAATGACGCGAGCGTGGGCACTGAAGCTTTCTTT CASNDASVGTEAFF
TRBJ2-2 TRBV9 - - TGTGCCAGCAACGGCCAGCGGGCCACCGGGGAGCTGTTTTTT CASNGQRATGELFF
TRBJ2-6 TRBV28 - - TGTGCCAGCAGTGCACTCCAGGGGAGAGGGGCCAACGTCCTGACTTTC CASSALQGRGANVLTF
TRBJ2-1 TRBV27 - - TGTGCCAGCAGTTTATATACCATTAACAATGAGCAGTTCTTC CASSLYTINNEQFF
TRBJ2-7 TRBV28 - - TGTGCCAGCAGTTTAAATCTCTACGAGCAGTACTTC CASSLNLYEQYF
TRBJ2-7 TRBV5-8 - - TGTGCCAGCAGCTTAAGTCTCATGGACGGATACGAGCAGTACTTC CASSLSLMDGYEQYF
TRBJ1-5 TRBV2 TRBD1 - TGTGCCAGCAGCCCGAGGGGGCCCTCAAATCAGCCCCAGCATTTT CASSPRGPSNQPQHF
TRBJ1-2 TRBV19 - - TGTGCCAGTAGTATAGGAGGACAGCGTTGGGGCTACACCTTC CASSIGGQRWGYTF
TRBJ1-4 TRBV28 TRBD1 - TGTGCCAGCAGTTTGGGGGGGGGACAGGGTGGAAAACTGTTTTTT CASSLGGGQGGKLFF
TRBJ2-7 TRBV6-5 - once TGTGCCAGCAGTTCCGCCGGGTCGTACTACGAGCAGTACTTC CASSSAGSYYEQYF
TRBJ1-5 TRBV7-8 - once TGTGCCAGCAGCACGCAGGGGAGGGATAGCAATCAGCCCCAGCATTTT CASSTQGRDSNQPQHF
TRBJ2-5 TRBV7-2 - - TGTGCCAGCAGCTCCGGGCGGAGCGCCAGAGGGACCCAGTACTTC CASSSGRSARGTQYF
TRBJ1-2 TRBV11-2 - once TGTGCCAGCAGCTCCCTACAGTACTATGGCTACACCTTC CASSSLQYYGYTF
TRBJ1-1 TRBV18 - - TGTGCCAGCTCACAGGGCGGGGAGAACACTGAAGCTTTCTTT CASSQGGENTEAFF
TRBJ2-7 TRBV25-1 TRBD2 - TGTGCCAGCGAGCAGGTCGCTAGCGGAGACTCCTACGAGCAGTACTTC CASEQVASGDSYEQYF
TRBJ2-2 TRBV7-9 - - TGTGCCAGCAGATTACAGGGTCAGAACACCGGGGAGCTGTTTTTT CASRLQGQNTGELFF
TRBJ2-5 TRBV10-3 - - TGTGCCATCAGCGGAGGGGGCAAGGCCCAAGAGACCCAGTACTTC CAISGGGKAQETQYF
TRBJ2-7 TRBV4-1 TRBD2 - TGCGCCAGCAGCCATCCGGGACTAGTCTACGAGCAGTACTTC CASSHPGLVYEQYF
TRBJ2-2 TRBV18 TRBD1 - TGTGCCAGCTCAATAGGGACAGGGAACACCGGGGAGCTGTTTTTT CASSIGTGNTGELFF
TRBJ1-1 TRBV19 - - TGTGCCAGTACCGCTCTTACTCTGAACACTGAAGCTTTCTTT CASTALTLNTEAFF
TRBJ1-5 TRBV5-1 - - TGCGCCAGCAGCTTAGGTGGAGCGGGGAGCAATCAGCCCCAGCATTTT CASSLGGAGSNQPQHF
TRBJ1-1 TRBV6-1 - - TGTGCCAGCAGTGCAGGTTGGAACACTGAAGCTTTCTTT CASSAGWNTEAFF
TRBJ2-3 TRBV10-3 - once TGTGCCATCAGTGAGCTGGGAGTCGTGTGGTATTTT CAISELGVVWYF
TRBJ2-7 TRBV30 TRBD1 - TGTGCCTGGAAACCCGCAGGGGGTAGCTCCTACGAGCAGTACTTC CAWKPAGGSSYEQYF
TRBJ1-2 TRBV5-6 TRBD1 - TGTGCCAGCAGCTTGGGGCAGGGGGCGCGGGGCTACACCTTC CASSLGQGARGYTF
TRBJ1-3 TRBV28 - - TGTGCCAGCAGTTTCGCCAGGAGAAACACCATATATTTT CASSFARRNTIYF
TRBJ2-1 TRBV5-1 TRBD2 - TGCGCCAGCAGCTTGGGAAAACTAGCGGGTAATAGTGGGTCCTACAATGAGCAGTTCTTC CASSLGKLAGNSGSYNEQFF
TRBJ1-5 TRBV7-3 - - TGTGCCAGCAGCTTAGGACCCTCGAATCCTTATAGCAATCAGCCCCAGCATTTT CASSLGPSNPYSNQPQHF
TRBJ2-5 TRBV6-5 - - TGTGCCAGCAGTTACTCTCACCCAGACAGGAGTGGGACCCAGTACTTC CASSYSHPDRSGTQYF
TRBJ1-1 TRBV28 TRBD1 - TGTGCCAGCAGTCCGCGACAGGGGATTGAAGCTTTCTTT CASSPRQGIEAFF
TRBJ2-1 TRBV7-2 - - TGTGCCAGCAGCTCTGCCGGGACGGGGTACAATGAGCAGTTCTTC CASSSAGTGYNEQFF
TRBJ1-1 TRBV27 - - TGTGCCAGCAGCCATCACCTCTCCCGGGGGAACACTGAAGCTTTCTTT CASSHHLSRGNTEAFF
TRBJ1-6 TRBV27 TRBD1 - TGTGCCAGCACACCGGGACAGGGGTATTCACCCCTCCACTTT CASTPGQGYSPLHF
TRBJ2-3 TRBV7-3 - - TGTGCCAGCAGCCCCGGACGTAGCACAGATACGCAGTATTTT CASSPGRSTDTQYF